The 31 T cell receptor beta chains below all came from one sample that was sequenced in a study of CD8+ T cells in alopecia areata. As the sequencing template, cDNA was produced by extracting RNA and reverse transcribing it. Measured with immunoSEQ multiplex PCR; TCRdb has only the in-frame clones, and not every one. Of over 150,000 clones listed, roughly 60% are singletons. Specimen: CD4+ T cells sorted from blood, collected at week 0. The receptors shown here come from a human donor with alopecia areata.

The chain employs TRBV5-1 and TRBJ1-1; possible D gene TRBD1, 5 bases. Trimming shortened V by 0 bases and J by 10 bases, and 16 bases separated the two germline ends. The CDR3 consists of 14 residues. Germline CDR1 SGHRS, CDR2 YFSETQ. CDR3 bases: TGCGCCAGCAGCTTGGAGGACAACGGGTCTCGAGCTTTCTTT. It is translated as CASSLEDNGSRAFF.

The chain recombines TRBV7-2 with TRBJ1-6; no clear D gene. Germline V gene sequence: CDR1 SGHTA, CDR2 FQGNSA. The CDR3 has 15 amino acids. V lost 3 bases and J 3 bases, leaving 9 bases between the germline ends. The CDR3 here is CASSFPGSYNSPLHF. The CDR3 bases are TGTGCCAGCAGCTTCCCGGGGAGCTATAATTCACCCCTCCACTTT.

The sample holds a few counts of this clone. The J gene is TRBJ1-2, the V gene TRBV30, with 9 positions matching TRBD1. CDR1 is GTSNPN and CDR2 is SVGIG in the germline V gene (reference sequence). V dropped 3 bases and J dropped 8; count of bases not matched to a gene: 10. The CDR3 covers 14 residues. In DNA, the CDR3 is TGTGCCTGGAGCTCGGGACAGGGTATTTTCGGCTACACCTTC. Amino acids: CAWSSGQGIFGYTF.

This clone was counted only a few times. The sample carries other DNA sequences with the same CDR3. The chain uses TRBV29-1 and TRBJ1-1; possibly TRBD1 for D (6 bases). Between the trimmed V and J ends, which lost 7 bases and 1 base, there was a span of 13 bases. This CDR3 has 13 amino acids. Germline CDR1 and CDR2: SQVTM and ANQGSEA. The CDR3 DNA follows: TGCAGCGCATCGGGACAACCGAACACTGAAGCTTTCTTT. This translates into CSASGQPNTEAFF.

This sequence joins TRBV11-2 and TRBJ1-1, with D perhaps matching TRBD1 (6 bases). CDR1 is SGHAT and CDR2 is FQNNGV in the germline V gene. The V and J ends lost 7 bases and 8 bases respectively, with 20 bases between them. CDR3 length: 14 amino acids. Written as DNA, the CDR3 is TGTGCCAGCAACAAACGTTGGGGGGGCGCCGAAGCTTTCTTT. Its protein is CASNKRWGGAEAFF. Full variable domain (rest looked up from reference TRBV11-2 and TRBJ1-1): EAGVAQSPRYKIIEKRQSVAFWCNPISGHATLYWYQQILGQGPKLLIQFQNNGVVDDSQLPKDRFSAERLKGVDSTLKIQPAKLEDSAVYLCASNKRWGGAEAFFGQGTRLTVV.

This chain joins TRBV5-1 and TRBJ1-1; D is unclear. The CDR3 is made up of 13 amino acids. Germline V gene data show CDR1 as SGHRS and CDR2 as YFSETQ. V lost 4 bases and J lost 4, with 11 bases in between. For the CDR3, the DNA is TGCGCCAGCAGCCCTCCGGTGAGCACTGAAGCTTTCTTT. Its translation: CASSPPVSTEAFF.

CDR3: CASSLGTKLYTGELFF. In nucleotides, the CDR3 is TGTGCCAGCAGCTTAGGGACTAAGCTTTACACCGGGGAGCTGTTTTTT. V usage is TRBV7-9 and J usage is TRBJ2-2; a possible D gene is TRBD2 (6 bases). Between the trimmed V and J ends, which lost 1 base and 3 bases, there was a span of 12 bases. The CDR3 spans 16 residues. In germline, CDR1 is SEHNR, CDR2 FQNEAQ (reference sequence). The whole variable domain, remainder taken from reference TRBV7-9 and TRBJ2-2, is DTGVSQNPRHKITKRGQNVTFRCDPISEHNRLYWYRQTLGQGPEFLTYFQNEAQLEKSRLLSDRFSAERPKGSFSTLEIQRTEQGDSAMYLCASSLGTKLYTGELFFGEGSRLTVL.

Comment on this clone: Different DNA sequences within this sample yield the same CDR3. The chain uses TRBV7-3 and TRBJ1-6; 7 bases match TRBD1. CDR3 size: 14 residues. J lost 5 bases, V lost 2 bases, and 0 bases had no gene match. Per the germline V gene, CDR1 is SGHTA and CDR2 is FQGTGA. CDR3 amino acids: CASSLGQDNSPLHF. The CDR3, as DNA: TGTGCCAGCAGCTTAGGACAGGATAATTCACCCCTCCACTTT.

On this clone: This specimen includes other DNA sequences encoding the same CDR3. The chain links TRBV29-1 to TRBJ2-1; a possible D gene is TRBD1 (7 bases). Trimming took 6 bases from V and 6 from J, leaving 12 bases between them. CDR1 is SQVTM, CDR2 ANQGSEA, per germline. The CDR3 extends over 12 amino acids. The CDR3: CSVRQGLNEQFF. CDR3 nucleotide sequence: TGCAGCGTCCGACAGGGACTCAATGAGCAGTTCTTC.

This chain joins TRBV5-1 and TRBJ2-5, with 10 positions matching TRBD2. The ends lost 2 bases at V and 1 base at J; junction bases unmatched: 2. The CDR3 is 15 residues long. CDR1 is SGHRS and CDR2 is YFSETQ in the germline V gene. CDR3: CASSLTSGIQETQYF. DNA of the CDR3: TGCGCCAGCAGCTTAACTAGCGGGATCCAAGAGACCCAGTACTTC.

The chain recombines TRBV5-1 with TRBJ1-5; D unclear. Trimming stripped 1 base from V and 0 bases from J, with 2 bases between. The CDR3 sequence is 13 residues long. Germline CDR1 SGHRS, CDR2 YFSETQ. The CDR3 DNA sequence: TGCGCCAGCAGCTTGCTTAGCAATCAGCCCCAGCATTTT. Translating gives CASSLLSNQPQHF. Based on the CDR3 plus reference TRBV5-1 and TRBJ1-5, the full variable domain is KAGVTQTPRYLIKTRGQQVTLSCSPISGHRSVSWYQQTPGQGLQFLFEYFSETQRNKGNFPGRFSGRQFSNSRSEMNVSTLELGDSALYLCASSLLSNQPQHFGDGTRLSIL.

The chain uses TRBV4-3 and TRBJ2-2, with D possibly TRBD2 on 6 matching bases. Trimming pared 4 bases from V and 4 bases from J, leaving 10 bases between. This CDR3 comprises 14 residues. From germline, CDR1 is LGHNA and CDR2 YSLEER. The CDR3: CASSPGGRTGELFF. The CDR3 bases are TGCGCCAGCAGCCCCGGGGGACGCACCGGGGAGCTGTTTTTT.

This clone was observed a handful of times. The V call is TRBV29-1, the J call TRBJ2-7; D gene uncertain. CDR1 is SQVTM, CDR2 ANQGSEA, per germline. Trimming removed 0 bases at V and 7 bases at J, with 13 bases between. The CDR3 runs to 13 residues. The CDR3 protein is CSVEEYTSGEQYF. The CDR3 nucleotides read TGCAGCGTTGAAGAGTACACCTCCGGGGAGCAGTACTTC.

Here the CDR3 DNA reads TGTGCCAGCAGTGAGGCACAGGACTACAATCAGCCCCAGCATTTT. Its protein is CASSEAQDYNQPQHF. This chain connects TRBV2 to TRBJ1-5, with D possibly matching TRBD1 (5 bases). Germline V CDR1 and CDR2: SNHLY, FYNNEI. Trimming took 3 bases from V and 3 from J, leaving 12 bases between them. CDR3 size: 15 residues.

This clone was found a few times. The genes are TRBV9 and TRBJ2-5, with 11 bases fitting TRBD2. The CDR3 is 16 amino acids. V lost 1 base, J lost 5 bases, and 7 bases stayed unmatched. The germline CDR1 and CDR2 sequences are SGDLS and YYNGEE. The CDR3 reads CASSVLGASGGETQYF. CDR3 DNA: TGTGCCAGCAGCGTATTGGGCGCTAGCGGGGGGGAGACCCAGTACTTC.

This clone was observed once. This chain links TRBV4-3 with TRBJ1-6, with a possible D match to TRBD1 (6 bases). The CDR3 is 15 residues long. Germline V gene data show CDR1 as LGHNA and CDR2 as YSLEER. Trimming left V 0 bases short and J 8 bases short, with 11 bases between. The CDR3 spells CASSQEAGADSPLHF. The DNA of the CDR3 is TGCGCCAGCAGCCAAGAGGCAGGGGCGGATTCACCCCTCCACTTT.

This chain joins TRBV11-3 and TRBJ1-1, with unresolved D. The V end lost 5 bases, the J end lost 10 bases, and 11 bases lay between the germline ends. This CDR3 comprises 11 residues. Germline CDR1 and CDR2: SGHNT and YENEEA. CDR3 region: CASSDSLGAFF. The CDR3 DNA is TGTGCCAGCAGCGATTCGCTAGGAGCTTTCTTT. The variable domain in full, completed from reference TRBV11-3 and TRBJ1-1, reads EAGVVQSPRYKIIEKKQPVAFWCNPISGHNTLYWYLQNLGQGPELLIRYENEEAVDDSQLPKDRFSAERLKGVDSTLKIQPAELGDSAVYLCASSDSLGAFFGQGTRLTVV.

This chain joins TRBV29-1 and TRBJ2-3, with 9 bases fitting TRBD1. The trim removed 4 bases at V and 7 bases at J, leaving 6 bases unmatched. This CDR3 has 13 residues. In germline, CDR1 is SQVTM, CDR2 ANQGSEA. This CDR3 reads CSVARDRDHTQYF. The CDR3 DNA sequence: TGCAGCGTTGCACGGGACAGGGACCATACGCAGTATTTT.

The chain recombines TRBV7-9 with TRBJ2-7, with D perhaps TRBD1 (6 bases). Germline CDR1 is SEHNR and CDR2 is FQNEAQ (reference sequence). The CDR3 has 13 residues. V was shortened by 6 bases and J by 3 bases, with 12 bases between the two germline ends. The CDR3 nucleotides read TGTGCCAGCAGGTCACAGGGTTACTACGAGCAGTACTTC. Translated: CASRSQGYYEQYF.

The chain carries TRBV7-2 and TRBJ1-6; TRBD1 is a possible D gene (5 bases). The CDR3 has 15 residues. The ends were cut back, 1 base at V and 9 bases at J, with 13 bases in the middle. Germline CDR1 reads SGHTA; CDR2 reads FQGNSA. CDR3 DNA sequence: TGTGCCAGCAGCTTAGGGGGCAGTGCTACTTCACCCCTCCACTTT. Translation: CASSLGGSATSPLHF.

The V call is TRBV29-1, the J call TRBJ1-1, with D hard to call. The V and J ends lost 6 bases and 4 bases respectively, with 9 bases between them. Looked up from germline, CDR1 is SQVTM and CDR2 is ANQGSEA. The CDR3 covers 11 residues. CDR3 sequence reads: CSVGRVTEAFF. The CDR3 DNA is TGCAGCGTCGGACGCGTCACTGAAGCTTTCTTT.

The gene calls are TRBV4-3 and TRBJ2-3, with 8 bases lining up with TRBD1. CDR3 size: 14 residues. Germline-derived CDR1 and CDR2 are LGHNA and YSLEER. With V trimmed by 0 bases and J by 4 bases, 0 bases remained unmatched. The DNA for the CDR3 is TGCGCCAGCAGCCAAGACAGGGGGCCAGATACGCAGTATTTT. It specifies CASSQDRGPDTQYF.

V gene TRBV30 combines with J gene TRBJ2-4; D is ambiguous. Germline V gives CDR1 GTSNPN, CDR2 SVGIG (reference sequence). Trimming removed 4 bases from V and 1 base from J, with 8 bases in between. The CDR3 has 13 amino acids. The chain's CDR3 is CAWNKGAKNIQYF. CDR3 DNA sequence: TGTGCCTGGAATAAAGGGGCCAAAAACATTCAGTACTTC.

The rearrangement uses TRBV29-1 and TRBJ1-2, with D possibly matching TRBD1 (5 bases). V dropped 7 bases and J dropped 3 bases, with 9 bases sitting between them. This CDR3 spans 11 amino acids. Germline assignment: CDR1 SQVTM and CDR2 ANQGSEA. The CDR3 loop reads CSGWGDYGYTF. The CDR3 DNA follows: TGCAGCGGTTGGGGGGACTATGGCTACACCTTC.

The rearrangement joins TRBV30 to TRBJ2-6; D remains unclear. Per germline, CDR1 GTSNPN and CDR2 SVGIG (reference sequence). This CDR3 is 17 amino acids long. V shed 0 bases and J shed 0 bases, with 12 bases lying between them. The CDR3 region is CAWSVQGGFSGANVLTF. In nucleotides, the CDR3 is TGTGCCTGGAGTGTACAAGGCGGTTTCTCTGGGGCCAACGTCCTGACTTTC.

CDR3 residues: CAWSGTGVFGLGNTIYF. In nucleotides, the CDR3 is TGTGCCTGGAGCGGGACTGGAGTTTTTGGGCTGGGTAACACCATATATTTT. The V gene is TRBV30, the J gene TRBJ1-3; D is possibly TRBD1 (5 bases). In germline, CDR1 is GTSNPN, CDR2 SVGIG (reference sequence). Between the trimmed V and J ends, which lost 3 bases and 7 bases, there was a span of 25 bases. The CDR3 runs to 17 residues.

This sequence joins TRBV28 and TRBJ1-2; 11 positions match TRBD1. CDR3 length equals 15 residues. Trimming at V came to 8 bases and at J to 8 bases, leaving 13 bases not matched to a gene. Germline V gene data show CDR1 as MDHEN and CDR2 as SYDVKM. This CDR3 is CASVPGTGGRVGYTF. In nucleotides, the CDR3 is TGTGCCAGCGTACCCGGGACAGGGGGGCGCGTCGGCTACACCTTC.

The chain recombines TRBV30 with TRBJ2-7; 10 bases are shared with TRBD1. The germline V gene encodes CDR1 GTSNPN and CDR2 SVGIG (reference sequence). This CDR3 is built from 14 residues. V gave up 2 bases and J gave up 7 bases; unmatched junction bases: 8. DNA for the CDR3: TGTGCCTGGAGTTATCAGGGACAGGGGACAGAGCAGTACTTC. Translated: CAWSYQGQGTEQYF.

The chain has TRBV5-6 and TRBJ2-2; 7 bases align to TRBD1. The germline V gene has CDR1 SGHDT and CDR2 YYEEEE. The trim removed 2 bases at V and 5 bases at J, leaving 3 bases unmatched. The CDR3 totals 14 residues. CDR3 in amino acids: CASSFRDRTGELFF. The CDR3 DNA reads TGTGCCAGCAGCTTTCGGGACAGAACCGGGGAGCTGTTTTTT.

J is TRBJ1-4 and V is TRBV11-2; D is possibly TRBD1 (6 bases). Trimming took off 5 bases at V and 8 bases at J, with 15 bases between the two ends. Germline-derived CDR1 and CDR2 are SGHAT and FQNNGV. The CDR3 length is 14 residues. CDR3 region: CASSGPGQREKLFF. The CDR3 nucleotides read TGTGCCAGCAGCGGTCCGGGACAACGGGAAAAACTGTTTTTT.

V usage is TRBV12-5 and J usage is TRBJ1-5; D is undetermined. V was trimmed by 3 bases and J by 0 bases, leaving 15 bases between them. The V gene's germline CDR1 is LGHNT and CDR2 FRNRAP. The CDR3 length is 17 residues. CDR3 sequence (DNA): TGTGCTAGTGGTTTTTCCCCGACGGCGTATAGCAATCAGCCCCAGCATTTT. Its translation is CASGFSPTAYSNQPQHF.